This entry concerns a single T cell receptor beta chain. Its antigen is currently unknown. Clones were read by immunoSEQ multiplex PCR, and TCRdb kept only the in-frame ones, dropping some. The sample holds some 89,000 clones; about nine tenths are singletons and the top ten take around 2.2%. Per germline, CDR1 SGDLS and CDR2 YYNGEE. This CDR3 region has 15 residues. The V and J ends lost 0 bases and 4 bases respectively, with 11 bases between them. This record belongs to a study of T cell responses to AZD1222 COVID-19 vaccine. Study-level findings and limits: White British people made up most donors, females outnumbered males, and clonal diversity was possibly underestimated. Unmutated variant regions reportedly attract nearly half of all spike-specific TCRs. The breadth and depth of Spike-specific TCRs increased once two AZD1222 doses had been given. Baseline seropositivity characterized only six or seven AZD1222 recipients.

Sequenced here: peripheral blood, sampled on day 0 of AZD1222 vaccination. This rearrangement joins TRBV9 to TRBJ1-3; D perhaps matches TRBD1 (6 bases). This clonotype was obtained from an adult in good health. The CDR3 DNA follows: TGTGCCAGCAGCGTAGATCGGGGGGCAGGAAACACCATATATTTT. This translates into CASSVDRGAGNTIYF.